This T cell receptor (beta chain) was recovered during a study of blood T cells in healthy people across ages. Then a second PCR, running about 7 to 11 cycles, was carried out with a sample-barcoded 5' primer and a J-beta primer mix. Via MiXCR, TCRdb re-called the 5' RACE reads, giving one row per CDR3 protein. The table shows roughly 1.6 million distinct CDR3 sequences, with approximately 32% occurring only once. V gave up 11 bases and J gave up 5 bases; unmatched junction bases: 12. The CDR3 spans 14 residues. Germline CDR1 SNHLY, CDR2 FYNNEI. This clonotype came up a few times. The chain has TRBV2 and TRBJ2-1; 7 bases are shared with TRBD1. The sequenced sample consisted of blood. The clonotype comes from a woman in her 30s in good health. The CDR3 sequence: CASNQYRGHNEQFF. CDR3 coding DNA: TGTGCCTCAAACCAATACAGGGGCCACAATGAGCAGTTCTTC.